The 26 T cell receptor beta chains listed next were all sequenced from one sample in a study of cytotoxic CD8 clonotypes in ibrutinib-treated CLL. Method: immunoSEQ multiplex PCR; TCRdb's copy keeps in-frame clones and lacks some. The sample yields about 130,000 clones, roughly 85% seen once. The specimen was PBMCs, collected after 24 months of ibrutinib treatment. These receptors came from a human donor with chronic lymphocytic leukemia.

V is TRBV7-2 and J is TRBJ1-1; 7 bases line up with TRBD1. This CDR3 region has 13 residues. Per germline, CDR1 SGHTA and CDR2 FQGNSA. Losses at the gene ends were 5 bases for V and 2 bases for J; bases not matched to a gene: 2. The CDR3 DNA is TGTGCCAGCAGCCGACAGGGAAACACTGAAGCTTTCTTT. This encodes CASSRQGNTEAFF.

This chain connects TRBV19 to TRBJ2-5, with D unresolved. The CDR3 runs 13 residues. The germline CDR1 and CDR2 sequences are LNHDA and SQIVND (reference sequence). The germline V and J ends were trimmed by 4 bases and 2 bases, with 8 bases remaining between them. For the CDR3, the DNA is TGTGCCAGTAGTAGAACAGTACAAGAGACCCAGTACTTC. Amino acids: CASSRTVQETQYF.

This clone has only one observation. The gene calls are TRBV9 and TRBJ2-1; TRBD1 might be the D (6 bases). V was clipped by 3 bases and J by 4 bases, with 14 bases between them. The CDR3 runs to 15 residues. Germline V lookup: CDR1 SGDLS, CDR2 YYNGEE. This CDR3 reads CASSEGQGSYNEQFF. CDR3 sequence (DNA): TGTGCCAGCAGCGAGGGCCAGGGGTCATACAATGAGCAGTTCTTC. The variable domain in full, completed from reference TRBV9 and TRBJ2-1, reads DSGVTQTPKHLITATGQRVTLRCSPRSGDLSVYWYQQSLDQGLQFLIQYYNGEERAKGNILERFSAQQFPDLHSELNLSSLELGDSALYFCASSEGQGSYNEQFFGPGTRLTVL.

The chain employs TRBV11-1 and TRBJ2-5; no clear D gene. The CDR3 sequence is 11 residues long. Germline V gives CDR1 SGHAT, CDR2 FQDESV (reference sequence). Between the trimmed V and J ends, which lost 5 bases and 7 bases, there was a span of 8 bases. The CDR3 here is CASSTGGTQYF. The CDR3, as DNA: TGTGCCAGCAGCACGGGTGGGACCCAGTACTTC.

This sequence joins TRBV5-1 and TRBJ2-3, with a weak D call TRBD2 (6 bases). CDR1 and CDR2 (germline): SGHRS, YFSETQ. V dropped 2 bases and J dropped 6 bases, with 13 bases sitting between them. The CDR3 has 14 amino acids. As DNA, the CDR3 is TGCGCCAGCAGCTTAGTGGGGGGTCATGATACGCAGTATTTT. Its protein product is CASSLVGGHDTQYF.

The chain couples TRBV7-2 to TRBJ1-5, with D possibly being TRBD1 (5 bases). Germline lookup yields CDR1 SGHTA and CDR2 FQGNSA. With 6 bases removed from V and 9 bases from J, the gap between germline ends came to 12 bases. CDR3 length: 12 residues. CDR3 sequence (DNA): TGTGCCAGCAGGGGGGGTGGGTCGCCCCAGCATTTT. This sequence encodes CASRGGGSPQHF. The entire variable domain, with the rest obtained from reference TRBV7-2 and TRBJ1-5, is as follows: GAGVSQSPSNKVTEKGKDVELRCDPISGHTALYWYRQSLGQGLEFLIYFQGNSAPDKSGLPSDRFSAERTGGSVSTLTIQRTQQEDSAVYLCASRGGGSPQHFGDGTRLSIL.

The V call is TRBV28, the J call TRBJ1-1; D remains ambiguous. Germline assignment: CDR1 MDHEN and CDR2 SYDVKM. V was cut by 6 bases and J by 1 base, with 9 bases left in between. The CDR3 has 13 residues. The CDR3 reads CASRVHGNTEAFF. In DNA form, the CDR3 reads TGTGCCAGCAGGGTACATGGGAACACTGAAGCTTTCTTT.

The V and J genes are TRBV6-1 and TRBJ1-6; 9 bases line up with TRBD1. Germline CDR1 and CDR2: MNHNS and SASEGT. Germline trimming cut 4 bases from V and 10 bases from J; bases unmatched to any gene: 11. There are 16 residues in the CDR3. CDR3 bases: TGTGCCAGCAGTGCTCCACCGGGACAGGGCTCCTCACCCCTCCACTTT. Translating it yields CASSAPPGQGSSPLHF.

Here the CDR3 reads CASRGLDTLRKTQYF. CDR3 bases: TGTGCCAGCAGAGGACTGGATACACTAAGGAAGACCCAGTACTTC. V is TRBV28 and J is TRBJ2-5, with a possible D match to TRBD2 (5 bases). The CDR3 loop spans 15 amino acids. Looked up from germline, CDR1 is MDHEN and CDR2 is SYDVKM. V was pared by 6 bases and J by 6 bases, with 20 bases between. Filled out from reference TRBV28 and TRBJ2-5, the complete variable domain reads DVKVTQSSRYLVKRTGEKVFLECVQDMDHENMFWYRQDPGLGLRLIYFSYDVKMKEKGDIPEGYSVSREKKERFSLILESASTNQTSMYLCASRGLDTLRKTQYFGPGTRLLVL.

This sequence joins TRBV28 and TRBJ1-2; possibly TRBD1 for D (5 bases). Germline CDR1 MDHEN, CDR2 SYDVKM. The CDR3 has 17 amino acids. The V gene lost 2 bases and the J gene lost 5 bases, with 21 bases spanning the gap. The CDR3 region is CASSLGAAHGLRYGYTF. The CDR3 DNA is TGTGCCAGCAGTTTAGGGGCGGCACATGGTCTACGATATGGCTACACCTTC.

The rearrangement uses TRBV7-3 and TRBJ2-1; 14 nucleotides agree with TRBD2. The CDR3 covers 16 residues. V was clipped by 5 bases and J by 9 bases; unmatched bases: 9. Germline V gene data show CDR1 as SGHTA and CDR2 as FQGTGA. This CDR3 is CASSHLTSGGDIEQFF. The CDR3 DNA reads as TGTGCCAGCAGCCACCTGACTAGCGGGGGGGATATTGAGCAGTTCTTC.

The CDR3 nucleotides read TGTGCCACCCAAATGACCTCAGGGGTTAGCTACACCTTC. It yields the protein CATQMTSGVSYTF. The chain recombines TRBV6-1 with TRBJ1-2; D is possibly TRBD1 (6 bases). Per the germline V gene, CDR1 is MNHNS and CDR2 is SASEGT. This CDR3 has 13 residues. Deletions cut 10 bases from V and 9 bases from J, with 21 bases between.

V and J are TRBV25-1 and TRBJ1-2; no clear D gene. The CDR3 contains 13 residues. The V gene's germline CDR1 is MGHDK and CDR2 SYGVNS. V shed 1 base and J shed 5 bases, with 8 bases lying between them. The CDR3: CASSESWVYGYTF. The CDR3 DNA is TGTGCCAGCAGTGAATCTTGGGTATATGGCTACACCTTC.

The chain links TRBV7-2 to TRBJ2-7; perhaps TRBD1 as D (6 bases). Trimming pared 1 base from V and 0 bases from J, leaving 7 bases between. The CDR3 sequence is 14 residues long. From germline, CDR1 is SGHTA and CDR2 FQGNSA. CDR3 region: CASSLDRVSYEQYF. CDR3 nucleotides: TGTGCCAGCAGCTTAGACAGGGTCTCCTACGAGCAGTACTTC. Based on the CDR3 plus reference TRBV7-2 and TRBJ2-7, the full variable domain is GAGVSQSPSNKVTEKGKDVELRCDPISGHTALYWYRQSLGQGLEFLIYFQGNSAPDKSGLPSDRFSAERTGGSVSTLTIQRTQQEDSAVYLCASSLDRVSYEQYFGPGTRLTVT.

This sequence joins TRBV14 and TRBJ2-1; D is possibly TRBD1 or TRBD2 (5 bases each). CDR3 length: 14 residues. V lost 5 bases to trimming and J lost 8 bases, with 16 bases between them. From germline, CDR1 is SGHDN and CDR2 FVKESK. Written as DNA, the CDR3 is TGTGCCAGCAGCGTAGGGACCTCCGTGGATGAGCAGTTCTTC. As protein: CASSVGTSVDEQFF.

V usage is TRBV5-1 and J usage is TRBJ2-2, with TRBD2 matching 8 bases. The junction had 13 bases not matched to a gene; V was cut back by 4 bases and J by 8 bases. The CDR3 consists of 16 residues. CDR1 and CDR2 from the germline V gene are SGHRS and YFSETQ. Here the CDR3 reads CASSILGAGAPGELFF. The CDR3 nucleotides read TGCGCCAGCAGCATCCTTGGAGCGGGGGCCCCAGGGGAGCTGTTTTTT.

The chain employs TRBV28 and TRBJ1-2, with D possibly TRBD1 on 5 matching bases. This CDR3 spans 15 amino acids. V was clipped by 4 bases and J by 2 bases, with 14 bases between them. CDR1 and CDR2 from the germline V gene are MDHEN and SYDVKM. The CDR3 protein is CASSSRSQGNYGYTF. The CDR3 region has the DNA TGTGCCAGCAGTTCCAGATCTCAGGGCAACTATGGCTACACCTTC.

The chain's CDR3 is CSVAGTAGASGELFF. For the CDR3, the DNA is TGCAGCGTCGCTGGTACGGCAGGGGCATCCGGGGAGCTGTTTTTT. V is TRBV29-1 and J is TRBJ2-2; D might be TRBD1 (6 bases). Trimming took off 6 bases at V and 6 bases at J, with 20 bases between the two ends. The CDR3 extends over 15 amino acids. The germline V gene encodes CDR1 SQVTM and CDR2 ANQGSEA.

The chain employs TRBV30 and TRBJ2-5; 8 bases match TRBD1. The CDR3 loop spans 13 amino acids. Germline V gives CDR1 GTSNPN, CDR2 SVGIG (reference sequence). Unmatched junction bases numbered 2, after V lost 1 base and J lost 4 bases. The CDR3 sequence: CAWSADRAETQYF. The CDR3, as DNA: TGTGCCTGGAGTGCGGACAGGGCAGAGACCCAGTACTTC.

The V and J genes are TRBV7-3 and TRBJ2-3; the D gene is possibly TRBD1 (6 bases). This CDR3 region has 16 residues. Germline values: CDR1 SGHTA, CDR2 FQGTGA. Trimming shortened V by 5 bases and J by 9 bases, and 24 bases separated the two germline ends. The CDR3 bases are TGTGCCAGCAGCCGCCTCGACAGGATTCCACCGGGGACGCAGTATTTT. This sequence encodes CASSRLDRIPPGTQYF.

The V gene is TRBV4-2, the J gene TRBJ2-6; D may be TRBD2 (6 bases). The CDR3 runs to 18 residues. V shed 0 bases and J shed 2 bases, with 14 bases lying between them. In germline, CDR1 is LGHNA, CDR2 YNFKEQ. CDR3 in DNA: TGTGCCAGCAGCCAAGACGGAGGGGCTGGCGCTGGGGCCAACGTCCTGACTTTC. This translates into CASSQDGGAGAGANVLTF.

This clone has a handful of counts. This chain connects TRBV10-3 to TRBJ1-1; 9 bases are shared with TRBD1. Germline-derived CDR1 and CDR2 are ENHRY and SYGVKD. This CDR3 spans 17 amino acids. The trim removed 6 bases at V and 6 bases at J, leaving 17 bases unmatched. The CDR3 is CAIRDSGTGIGGSEAFF. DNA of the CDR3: TGTGCCATCAGAGACTCCGGGACAGGGATAGGCGGGTCTGAAGCTTTCTTT.

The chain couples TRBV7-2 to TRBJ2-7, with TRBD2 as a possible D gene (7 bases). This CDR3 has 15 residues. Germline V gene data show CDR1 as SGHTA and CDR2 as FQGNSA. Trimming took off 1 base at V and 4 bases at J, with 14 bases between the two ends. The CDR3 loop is CASSLEPGEGYEQYF. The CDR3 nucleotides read TGTGCCAGCAGCTTAGAGCCAGGGGAGGGGTACGAGCAGTACTTC. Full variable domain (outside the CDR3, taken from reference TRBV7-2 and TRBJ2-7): GAGVSQSPSNKVTEKGKDVELRCDPISGHTALYWYRQSLGQGLEFLIYFQGNSAPDKSGLPSDRFSAERTGGSVSTLTIQRTQQEDSAVYLCASSLEPGEGYEQYFGPGTRLTVT.

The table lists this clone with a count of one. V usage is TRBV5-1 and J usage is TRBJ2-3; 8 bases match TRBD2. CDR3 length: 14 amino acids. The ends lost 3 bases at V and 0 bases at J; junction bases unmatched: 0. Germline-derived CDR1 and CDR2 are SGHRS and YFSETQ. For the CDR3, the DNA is TGCGCCAGCAGCTCGGGGGGGAGCACAGATACGCAGTATTTT. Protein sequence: CASSSGGSTDTQYF.

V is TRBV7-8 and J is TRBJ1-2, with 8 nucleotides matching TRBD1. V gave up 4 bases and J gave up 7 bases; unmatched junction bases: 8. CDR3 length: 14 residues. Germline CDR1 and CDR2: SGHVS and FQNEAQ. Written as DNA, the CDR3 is TGTGCCAGCAGCTCCTCAGGGGGCGATTTTGGCTACACCTTC. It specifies CASSSSGGDFGYTF.

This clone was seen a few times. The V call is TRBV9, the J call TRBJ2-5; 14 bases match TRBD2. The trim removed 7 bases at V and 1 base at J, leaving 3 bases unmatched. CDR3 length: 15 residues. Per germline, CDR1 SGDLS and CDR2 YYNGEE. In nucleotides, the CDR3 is TGTGCCAGCGGACTAGCGGGGGGCCTCCAAGAGACCCAGTACTTC. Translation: CASGLAGGLQETQYF.